This TCR beta chain was captured in a study of T cells in tuberculosis. Study-level background: Samples predate treatment or fall within its first 7 days.

Time point of the sample: new active TB diagnosis, blood taken before or within 7 days of starting treatment. This CDR3 region has 13 residues. Germline CDR1 reads LNHDA; CDR2 reads SQIVND (reference sequence). V was trimmed by 0 bases and J by 0 bases, leaving 2 bases between them. Sequenced by immunoSEQ multiplex PCR; TCRdb stores in-frame clones only, minus some. The data contain approximately 53,000 clones, 90% to 95% of them seen just once; the ten biggest clones take up over 1.1%. This specimen consisted of PBMCs, obtained at tuberculosis diagnosis. The chain combines TRBV19 with TRBJ1-2; D is unclear. The source of this sequence is an adult with tuberculosis. In nucleotides, the CDR3 is TGTGCCAGTAGTATAGACACTAACTATGGCTACACCTTC. Translating it yields CASSIDTNYGYTF. Filled out from reference TRBV19 and TRBJ1-2, the complete variable domain reads DGGITQSPKYLFRKEGQNVTLSCEQNLNHDAMYWYRQDPGQGLRLIYYSQIVNDFQKGDIAEGYSVSREKKESFPLTVTSAQKNPTAFYLCASSIDTNYGYTFGSGTRLTVV.